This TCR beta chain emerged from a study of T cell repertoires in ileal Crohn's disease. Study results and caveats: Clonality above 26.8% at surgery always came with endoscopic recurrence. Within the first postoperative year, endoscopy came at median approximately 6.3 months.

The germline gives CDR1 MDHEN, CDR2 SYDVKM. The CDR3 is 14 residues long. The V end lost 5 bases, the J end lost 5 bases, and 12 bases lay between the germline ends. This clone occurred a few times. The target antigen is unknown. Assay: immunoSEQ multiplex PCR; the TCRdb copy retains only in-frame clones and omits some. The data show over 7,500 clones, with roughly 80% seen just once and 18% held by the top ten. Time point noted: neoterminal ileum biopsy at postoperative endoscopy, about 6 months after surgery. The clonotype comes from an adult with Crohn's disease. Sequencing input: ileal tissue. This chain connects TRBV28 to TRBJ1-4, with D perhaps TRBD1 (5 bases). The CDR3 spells CASSRQNLNEKLFF. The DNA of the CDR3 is TGTGCCAGCAGTCGACAGAACCTGAATGAAAAACTGTTTTTT.